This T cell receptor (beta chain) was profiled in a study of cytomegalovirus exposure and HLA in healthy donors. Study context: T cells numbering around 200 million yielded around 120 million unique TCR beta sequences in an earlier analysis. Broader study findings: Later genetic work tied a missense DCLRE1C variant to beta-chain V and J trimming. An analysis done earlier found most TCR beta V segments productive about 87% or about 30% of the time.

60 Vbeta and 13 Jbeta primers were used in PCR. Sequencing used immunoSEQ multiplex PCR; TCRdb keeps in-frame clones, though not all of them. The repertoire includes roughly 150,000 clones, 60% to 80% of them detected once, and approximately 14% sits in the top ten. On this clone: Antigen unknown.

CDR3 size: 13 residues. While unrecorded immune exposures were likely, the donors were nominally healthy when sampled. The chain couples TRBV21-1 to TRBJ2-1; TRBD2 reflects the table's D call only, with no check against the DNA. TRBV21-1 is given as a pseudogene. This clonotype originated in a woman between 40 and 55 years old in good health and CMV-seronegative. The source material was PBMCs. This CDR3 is CASSRGGDNEQFF. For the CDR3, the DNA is TGTGCCAGCAGCAGAGGAGGGGACAATGAGCAGTTCTTC.